Each of the 15 T cell receptor beta chains below was sequenced from the same sample in a study of Graves' ophthalmopathy and Graves' hyperthyroidism. For repertoire sequencing, the TCR beta CDR3 regions were amplified from RNA transcripts. Investigators did first-round RT-PCR with HTBI primers, then second-round multiplex PCR. MiXCR, run by TCRdb on the multiplex PCR reads, gives a single entry per CDR3 protein. The table has about 380,000 distinct CDR3 sequences, just over 15% seen once. Material for sequencing was peripheral blood. Source of these receptors: a young woman with stable Graves' hyperthyroidism.

The chain combines TRBV5-1 with TRBJ2-5; perhaps D is TRBD1 or TRBD2 (5 bases each). Between the trimmed V and J ends, which lost 2 bases and 1 base, there was a span of 15 bases. The germline CDR1 and CDR2 sequences are SGHRS and YFSETQ. The CDR3 is made up of 16 amino acids. The CDR3 loop reads CASSFGGRALQETQYF. CDR3 DNA: TGCGCCAGCAGCTTTGGGGGACGCGCCCTCCAAGAGACCCAGTACTTC. The full variable domain, with the rest looked up from reference TRBV5-1 and TRBJ2-5, is KAGVTQTPRYLIKTRGQQVTLSCSPISGHRSVSWYQQTPGQGLQFLFEYFSETQRNKGNFPGRFSGRQFSNSRSEMNVSTLELGDSALYLCASSFGGRALQETQYFGPGTRLLVL.

This clonotype was detected only a few times. This chain uses TRBV2 with TRBJ2-7; D gene uncertain. Germline V gene data show CDR1 as SNHLY and CDR2 as FYNNEI. With 6 bases removed from V and 3 bases from J, the gap between germline ends came to 15 bases. CDR3 length: 14 residues. The CDR3 reads CASSLDGGNYEQYF. The DNA for the CDR3 is TGTGCCAGCAGCCTGGATGGCGGTAACTACGAGCAGTACTTC. The entire variable domain, with the rest obtained from reference TRBV2 and TRBJ2-7, is as follows: EPEVTQTPSHQVTQMGQEVILRCVPISNHLYFYWYRQILGQKVEFLVSFYNNEISEKSEIFDDQFSVERPDGSNFTLKIRSTKLEDSAMYFCASSLDGGNYEQYFGPGTRLTVT.

This clonotype was counted a few times. The V and J genes are TRBV27 and TRBJ2-7, with D possibly matching TRBD2 (7 bases). V was pared by 5 bases and J by 9 bases, with 23 bases between. The germline V gene encodes CDR1 MNHEY and CDR2 SMNVEV (reference sequence). The CDR3 covers 15 residues. Here the CDR3 DNA reads TGTGCCAGCAGTGTCAGAGGCGGGGGCTCGGGATGGCAGTACTTC. It is translated as CASSVRGGGSGWQYF.

Remarks on this clonotype: A much larger clonotype is one base distant, so this may be a read error. V and J are TRBV12-5 and TRBJ2-2; D may be TRBD2 (5 bases). Germline-derived CDR1 and CDR2 are LGHNT and FRNRAP. The CDR3 totals 15 residues. Written as DNA, the CDR3 is TGTGCTAGTGGTTTGGTGGGCTATAACACCGGGGAGCTGTGTTTT. It yields the protein CASGLVGYNTGELCF. The variable domain in full, completed from reference TRBV12-5 and TRBJ2-2, reads DARVTQTPRHKVTEMGQEVTMRCQPILGHNTVFWYRQTMMQGLELLAYFRNRAPLDDSGMPKDRFSAEMPDATLATLKIQPSEPRDSAVYFCASGLVGYNTGELCFGEGSRLTVL.

This clonotype was recorded at least ten times. The J gene is TRBJ2-5, the V gene TRBV4-1, with 11 bases matching TRBD2. The CDR3 runs 18 residues. With V trimmed by 4 bases and J by 3 bases, 13 bases remained unmatched. Germline CDR1 and CDR2: MGHRA and YSYEKL. CDR3 nucleotide sequence: TGCGCCAGCAGCCGAAGCCCTAGCGGGGGGTACTATGAAGAGACCCAGTACTTC. Its translation is CASSRSPSGGYYEETQYF.

This clonotype was found many times. This chain links TRBV12-3 or TRBV12-4 with TRBJ1-5; D remains ambiguous. The CDR3 is 14 residues long. Trimming removed 5 bases from V and 0 bases from J, with 8 bases in between. The CDR3 spells CASSQEASNQPQHF. CDR3 nucleotides: TGTGCCAGCAGTCAAGAGGCTAGCAATCAGCCCCAGCATTTT.

This clonotype has at least ten counts. This chain joins TRBV28 and TRBJ2-7; TRBD2 agrees at 12 bases. With V trimmed by 5 bases and J by 2 bases, 4 bases remained unmatched. CDR1 is MDHEN and CDR2 is SYDVKM in the germline V gene. This CDR3 spans 15 amino acids. Here the CDR3 DNA reads TGTGCCAGCAGTCAAGGACTAGCGGGGCCCTACGAGCAGTACTTC. Its translation: CASSQGLAGPYEQYF.

This clonotype was counted at least ten times. The CDR3 DNA reads as TGTGCCAGCAGTTACGGGACAGGGCGCGAGCAGTACTTC. Translating gives CASSYGTGREQYF. The rearrangement joins TRBV6-5 to TRBJ2-7; 9 nucleotides align to TRBD1. The CDR3 contains 13 residues. The ends lost 2 bases at V and 6 bases at J; junction bases unmatched: 2. Germline loops: CDR1 MNHEY, CDR2 SVGAGI.

This clonotype was recorded many times. This sequence joins TRBV6-2 or TRBV6-3 and TRBJ2-5; 11 nucleotides line up with TRBD2. The CDR3 is 15 residues long. CDR1 and CDR2 from the germline V gene are MNHEY and SVGEGT. J lost 3 bases, V lost 7 bases, and 7 bases had no gene match. The CDR3 protein is CASTLLAGVKETQYF. CDR3 coding DNA: TGTGCCAGCACCTTACTAGCGGGGGTAAAAGAGACCCAGTACTTC.

The sample holds many counts of this clonotype. The junction differs from germline at one of its ends, possibly a read error. This rearrangement joins TRBV7-7 to TRBJ2-5, with TRBD1 matching 9 bases. CDR1 and CDR2 from the germline V gene are SSHAT and FNYEAQ (reference sequence). The CDR3 is 16 amino acids. Here the CDR3 DNA reads TGTGCTAGCAGGCCCGGGACAGGGAATGGCATAGAGACCCAGTACTTC. Encoded protein: CASRPGTGNGIETQYF.

This clonotype was counted at least ten times. The V and J genes are TRBV7-2 and TRBJ2-4, with D perhaps matching TRBD1 or TRBD2 (6 bases each). This CDR3 region has 13 residues. Between the trimmed V and J ends, which lost 1 base and 7 bases, there was a span of 8 bases. Germline CDR1 reads SGHTA; CDR2 reads FQGNSA. In DNA form, the CDR3 reads TGTGCCAGCAGCTTAGTAGGGGGGAACATTCAGTACTTC. Protein product: CASSLVGGNIQYF.

This clonotype was picked up many times. V and J are TRBV12-3 or TRBV12-4 and TRBJ1-1, with 8 bases that match TRBD1. This CDR3 has 13 residues. V trimming: 6 bases; J trimming: 7 bases; junction bases outside the gene matches: 7. The CDR3 spells CASSEQGASEAFF. DNA for the CDR3: TGTGCCAGCAGCGAGCAGGGGGCAAGTGAAGCTTTCTTT.

This clonotype was detected ten times or more. The chain couples TRBV9 to TRBJ1-1, with D tentatively TRBD1 (6 bases). With 0 bases removed from V and 0 bases from J, the gap between germline ends came to 12 bases. The CDR3 is made up of 16 amino acids. Germline values: CDR1 SGDLS, CDR2 YYNGEE. CDR3 sequence: CASSVGTANMNTEAFF. CDR3 nucleotide sequence: TGTGCCAGCAGCGTAGGGACAGCCAATATGAACACTGAAGCTTTCTTT.

Comment on this clonotype: Just one base apart from a much larger clone, this may be a read error. This chain connects TRBV20-1 to TRBJ1-6, with 7 bases that match TRBD1. Germline V gene sequence: CDR1 DFQATT, CDR2 SNEGSKA (reference sequence). The CDR3 sequence is 14 residues long. The CDR3 DNA sequence: TGCAGTGCTAGGGGGGACAGAGGTAATTCACCCCTCCGCTTT. Protein: CSARGDRGNSPLRF.

The chain joins TRBV10-3 to TRBJ2-3; tentatively, D is TRBD1 or TRBD2 (6 bases each). Germline V lookup: CDR1 ENHRY, CDR2 SYGVKD. V lost 6 bases and J 3 bases, leaving 16 bases between the germline ends. There are 15 residues in the CDR3. The DNA of the CDR3 is TGTGCCATCAGCCCCAGGGGAGCGGGTACAGATACGCAGTATTTT. Its protein is CAISPRGAGTDTQYF.